These 22 T cell receptor beta chains were sequenced from one sample in a study of T-cell memory formation after mild COVID-19. TCRdb analysed the 5' RACE reads with MiXCR anew, one entry per CDR3 protein. Among fewer than 400,000 distinct CDR3 sequences, approximately 13% were seen once, and the ten largest hold around 21%. The specimen was PBMCs or a T cell subset sorted from them (not recorded which). Receptors were obtained from a man aged 18 to 29 who had mild COVID-19 (a few samples of this study predate the infection). Cell type and time point are not known.

V gene TRBV7-2 combines with J gene TRBJ2-1; 9 nucleotides line up with TRBD2. This CDR3 contains 15 residues. CDR1 is SGHTA and CDR2 is FQGNSA in the germline V gene. With V trimmed by 5 bases and J by 0 bases, 2 bases remained unmatched. The CDR3 protein is CASSRGGASYNEQFF. CDR3 nucleotide sequence: TGTGCCAGCAGCCGCGGGGGGGCCTCCTACAATGAGCAGTTCTTC.

This clonotype showed up just a few times. The chain uses TRBV19 and TRBJ1-5; D gene unclear. The CDR3 loop spans 12 amino acids. Trimming stripped 8 bases from V and 3 bases from J, with 8 bases between. The germline gives CDR1 LNHDA, CDR2 SQIVND (reference sequence). This CDR3 reads CASGLHNQPQHF. Written as DNA, the CDR3 is TGTGCCAGTGGTCTTCACAATCAGCCCCAGCATTTT.

The chain couples TRBV5-1 to TRBJ2-7; 9 bases match TRBD1. Trimming removed 0 bases from V and 6 bases from J; junction bases left unmatched: 4. The CDR3 is made up of 14 amino acids. Looked up from germline, CDR1 is SGHRS and CDR2 is YFSETQ. The CDR3 DNA sequence: TGCGCCAGCAGCTTGGGTGACAGGGGGAGCGAGCAGTACGTC. This encodes CASSLGDRGSEQYV.

This clonotype was detected ten times or more. The genes are TRBV11-2 and TRBJ2-7; D gene uncertain. V dropped 5 bases and J dropped 0 bases, with 2 bases sitting between them. The germline V gene encodes CDR1 SGHAT and CDR2 FQNNGV. This CDR3 is 11 amino acids long. The CDR3 DNA follows: TGTGCCAGCAGCGTCTCCTACGAGCAGTACTTC. Protein: CASSVSYEQYF.

The V call is TRBV25-1, the J call TRBJ2-2, with TRBD1 as a possible D gene (6 bases). Trimming shortened V by 3 bases and J by 0 bases, and 20 bases separated the two germline ends. CDR3 length: 19 residues. CDR1 and CDR2 (germline): MGHDK, SYGVNS. CDR3 in DNA: TGTGCCAGCAGTGACCCCGTAGCGACCACAGGGACGAACACCGGGGAGCTGTTTTTT. Amino acid sequence: CASSDPVATTGTNTGELFF.

The V gene is TRBV4-3, the J gene TRBJ2-2; possible D gene TRBD2, 5 bases. The V gene's germline CDR1 is LGHNA and CDR2 YSLEER. V lost 1 base and J 9 bases, leaving 18 bases between the germline ends. The CDR3 is 16 amino acids. Here the CDR3 reads CASSQVGRAKGRELFF. DNA for the CDR3: TGCGCCAGCAGCCAAGTTGGGCGGGCCAAGGGCCGGGAGCTGTTTTTT.

This clonotype appeared once. The chain joins TRBV19 to TRBJ2-2; possibly TRBD1 for D (6 bases). CDR1 and CDR2 (germline): LNHDA, SQIVND (reference sequence). This CDR3 contains 15 residues. The V end lost 4 bases, the J end lost 3 bases, and 12 bases lay between the germline ends. CDR3 coding DNA: TGTGCCAGTAGTAGGGTGGGGACACACACCGGGGAGCTGTTTTTT. This encodes CASSRVGTHTGELFF.

This clonotype was seen only a few times. The chain couples TRBV6-2 or TRBV6-3 to TRBJ1-5, with D tentatively TRBD1 (5 bases). This CDR3 is built from 16 residues. CDR1 and CDR2 (germline): MNHEY, SVGEGT. V was clipped by 5 bases and J by 1 base, with 15 bases between them. The CDR3 here is CASSQIHGASNQPQHF. The CDR3 bases are TGTGCCAGCAGTCAGATACACGGGGCGAGCAATCAGCCCCAGCATTTT.

The chain carries TRBV7-2 and TRBJ2-1, with 12 bases aligning to TRBD2. The length of the CDR3 is 15 residues. Trimming took 10 bases from V and 8 from J; bases not matched to a gene: 12. Germline CDR1 and CDR2: SGHTA and FQGNSA. The CDR3: CATTKTSGGWDEQFF. As DNA, the CDR3 is TGTGCCACCACAAAGACTAGCGGGGGATGGGATGAGCAGTTCTTC. The whole variable domain, remainder taken from reference TRBV7-2 and TRBJ2-1, is GAGVSQSPSNKVTEKGKDVELRCDPISGHTALYWYRQSLGQGLEFLIYFQGNSAPDKSGLPSDRFSAERTGGSVSTLTIQRTQQEDSAVYLCATTKTSGGWDEQFFGPGTRLTVL.

There are many counts of this clonotype. The V and J genes are TRBV12-3 or TRBV12-4 and TRBJ1-2; D is unresolved. The CDR3 consists of 12 residues. The V and J ends lost 3 bases and 4 bases respectively, with 6 bases between them. The CDR3 here is CASSLSSYGYTF. The DNA of the CDR3 is TGTGCCAGCAGTTTGAGCAGCTATGGCTACACCTTC.

The chain carries TRBV7-2 and TRBJ1-5, with TRBD1 matching 7 bases. V gave up 2 bases and J gave up 6 bases; unmatched junction bases: 4. CDR3 length: 14 residues. Germline V gene lookup returns CDR1 SGHTA and CDR2 FQGNSA. The CDR3 is CASSLQGGGQPQHF. The CDR3, as DNA: TGTGCCAGCAGCTTACAGGGGGGCGGTCAGCCCCAGCATTTT.

V and J are TRBV27 and TRBJ2-5, with 12 nucleotides matching TRBD1. The trim removed 8 bases at V and 1 base at J, leaving 5 bases unmatched. The germline V gene has CDR1 MNHEY and CDR2 SMNVEV (reference sequence). CDR3 size: 15 residues. This chain's CDR3 is CASRGQGALQETQYF. In DNA, the CDR3 is TGTGCCAGCCGGGGACAGGGGGCCCTCCAAGAGACCCAGTACTTC.

The sample holds a few counts of this clonotype. The chain has TRBV9 and TRBJ1-6; TRBD1 is a possible D gene (5 bases). This CDR3 is built from 15 residues. Trimming pared 0 bases from V and 10 bases from J, leaving 14 bases between. Germline V gene lookup returns CDR1 SGDLS and CDR2 YYNGEE. CDR3 region: CASSVGPGTGSPLHF. DNA of the CDR3: TGTGCCAGCAGCGTAGGGCCAGGGACTGGCTCACCCCTCCACTTT.

The chain employs TRBV7-3 and TRBJ2-7; D gene uncertain. Trimming left V 0 bases short and J 2 bases short, with 8 bases between. The germline gives CDR1 SGHTA, CDR2 FQGTGA. This CDR3 has 14 residues. The DNA for the CDR3 is TGTGCCAGCAGCTTAACGCCGGGCGCCTACGAGCAGTACTTC. It codes for CASSLTPGAYEQYF.

The chain joins TRBV12-3 or TRBV12-4 to TRBJ2-5, with 12 bases matching TRBD2. The CDR3 totals 16 residues. V trimming: 2 bases; J trimming: 8 bases; junction bases outside the gene matches: 9. The CDR3 loop reads CASSLTGTSGSSTQYF. CDR3 DNA sequence: TGTGCCAGCAGTTTAACCGGGACTAGCGGGTCAAGTACCCAGTACTTC.

This clonotype was found a few times. The chain combines TRBV4-3 with TRBJ2-3; TRBD2 is a possible D gene (5 bases). V lost 1 base and J 2 bases, leaving 10 bases between the germline ends. Germline values: CDR1 LGHNA, CDR2 YSLEER. CDR3 length: 15 amino acids. CDR3 region: CASSQGNSDTDTQYF. CDR3 coding DNA: TGCGCCAGCAGCCAAGGGAATAGCGACACAGATACGCAGTATTTT.

The chain uses TRBV5-1 and TRBJ1-2; possibly TRBD1 for D (5 bases). CDR3 length: 19 residues. Germline CDR1 SGHRS, CDR2 YFSETQ. The V end was cut by 6 bases, the J end by 4 bases, with 31 bases between. The CDR3 DNA reads TGCGCCAGCACCGATAATCCGGGACGGACTCTCCTTCCTATCTATGGCTACACCTTC. Amino acids: CASTDNPGRTLLPIYGYTF.

The gene calls are TRBV5-4 and TRBJ1-5; D is uncertain. CDR3 length: 12 residues. Per the germline V gene, CDR1 is SGHNT and CDR2 is YYREEE (reference sequence). Trimming removed 10 bases from V and 0 bases from J, with 8 bases in between. The CDR3 protein is CAVGDSNQPQHF. CDR3 DNA sequence: TGTGCCGTTGGGGATAGCAATCAGCCCCAGCATTTT.

CDR3 amino acids: CASTGGGIPAFF. CDR3 DNA: TGTGCCAGCACCGGAGGGGGCATTCCAGCTTTCTTT. The chain has TRBV6-1 and TRBJ1-1; 7 bases align to TRBD1. J was trimmed by 10 bases and V by 7 bases; bases with no gene match: 9. Germline V gene data show CDR1 as MNHNS and CDR2 as SASEGT. The CDR3 loop spans 12 amino acids.

The sample holds a few counts of this clonotype. The CDR3 loop is CASSSGQGRSGYEQYF. Written as DNA, the CDR3 is TGTGCCAGCAGCTCCGGACAGGGGCGGTCCGGCTACGAGCAGTACTTC. The chain carries TRBV7-9 and TRBJ2-7; TRBD1 matches at 9 bases. The CDR3 is made up of 16 amino acids. V was clipped by 4 bases and J by 3 bases; unmatched bases: 10. In germline, CDR1 is SEHNR, CDR2 FQNEAQ (reference sequence).

This clonotype was detected only a few times. The rearrangement joins TRBV4-3 to TRBJ2-3, with 8 bases identical to TRBD1. V was clipped by 0 bases and J by 5 bases; unmatched bases: 1. Germline V lookup: CDR1 LGHNA, CDR2 YSLEER. The CDR3 sequence is 14 residues long. The CDR3 nucleotides read TGCGCCAGCAGCCAAGACAGGGGGCTAGATACGCAGTATTTT. Translated, it gives CASSQDRGLDTQYF.

The chain uses TRBV6-5 and TRBJ2-5, with D unclear. The germline V gene has CDR1 MNHEY and CDR2 SVGAGI. This CDR3 has 15 amino acids. The germline V and J ends were trimmed by 3 bases and 2 bases, with 13 bases remaining between them. CDR3 nucleotides: TGTGCCAGCAGTTATCAACTCGCGGCACAAGAGACCCAGTACTTC. Its protein is CASSYQLAAQETQYF.